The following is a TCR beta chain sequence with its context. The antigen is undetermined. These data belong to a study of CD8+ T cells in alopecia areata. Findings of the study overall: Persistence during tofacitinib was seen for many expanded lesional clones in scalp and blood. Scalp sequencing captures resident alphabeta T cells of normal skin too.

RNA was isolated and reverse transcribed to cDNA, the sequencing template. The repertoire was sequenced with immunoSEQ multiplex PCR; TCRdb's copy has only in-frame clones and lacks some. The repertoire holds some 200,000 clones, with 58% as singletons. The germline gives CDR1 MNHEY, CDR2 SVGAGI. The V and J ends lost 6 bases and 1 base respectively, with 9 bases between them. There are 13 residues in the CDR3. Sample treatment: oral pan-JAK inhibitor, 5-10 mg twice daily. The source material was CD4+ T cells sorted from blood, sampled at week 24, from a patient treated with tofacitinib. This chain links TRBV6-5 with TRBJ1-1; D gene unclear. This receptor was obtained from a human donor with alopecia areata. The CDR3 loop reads CASSSGWNTEAFF. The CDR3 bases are TGTGCCAGCAGCTCCGGGTGGAACACTGAAGCTTTCTTT.